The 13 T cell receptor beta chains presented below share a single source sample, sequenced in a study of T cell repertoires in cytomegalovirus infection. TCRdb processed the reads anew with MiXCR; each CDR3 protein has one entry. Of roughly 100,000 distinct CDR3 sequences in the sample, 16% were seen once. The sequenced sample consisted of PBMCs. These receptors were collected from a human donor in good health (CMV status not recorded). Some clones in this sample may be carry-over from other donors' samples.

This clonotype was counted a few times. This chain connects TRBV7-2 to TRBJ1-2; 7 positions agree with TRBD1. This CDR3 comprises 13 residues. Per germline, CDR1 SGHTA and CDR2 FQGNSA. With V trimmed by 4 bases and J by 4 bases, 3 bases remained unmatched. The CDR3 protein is CASSSGQLYGYTF. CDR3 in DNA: TGTGCCAGCAGCTCGGGACAGCTCTATGGCTACACCTTC.

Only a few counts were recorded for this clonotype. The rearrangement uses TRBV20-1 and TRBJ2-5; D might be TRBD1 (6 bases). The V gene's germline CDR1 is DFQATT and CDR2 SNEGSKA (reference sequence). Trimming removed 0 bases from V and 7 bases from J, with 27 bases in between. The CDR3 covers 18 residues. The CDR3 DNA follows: TGCAGTGCTAGAGATCAGAACCTGACAGGCGGATTTCCAAGGACCCAGTACTTC. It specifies CSARDQNLTGGFPRTQYF.

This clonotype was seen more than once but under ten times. CDR3 loop: CASSPSTGELFF. Here the CDR3 DNA reads TGTGCCAGCAGCCCAAGCACCGGGGAGCTGTTTTTT. The chain recombines TRBV7-6 with TRBJ2-2; D gene unclear. The CDR3 spans 12 residues. V was cut by 5 bases and J by 4 bases, with 5 bases left in between. The germline V gene encodes CDR1 SGHVS and CDR2 FNYEAQ.

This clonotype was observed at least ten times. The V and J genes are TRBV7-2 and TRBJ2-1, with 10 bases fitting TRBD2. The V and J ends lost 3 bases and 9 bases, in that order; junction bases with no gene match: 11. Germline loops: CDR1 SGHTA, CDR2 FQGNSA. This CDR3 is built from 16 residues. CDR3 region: CASSFIGLAEPTEQFF. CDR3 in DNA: TGTGCCAGCAGCTTTATAGGACTAGCGGAACCGACTGAGCAGTTCTTC.

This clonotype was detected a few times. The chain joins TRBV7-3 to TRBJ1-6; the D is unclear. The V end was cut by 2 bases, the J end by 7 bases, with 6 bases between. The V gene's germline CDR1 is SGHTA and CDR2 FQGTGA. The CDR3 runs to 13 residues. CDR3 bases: TGTGCCAGCAGCTTACAATCAAATTCACCCCTCCACTTT. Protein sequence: CASSLQSNSPLHF.

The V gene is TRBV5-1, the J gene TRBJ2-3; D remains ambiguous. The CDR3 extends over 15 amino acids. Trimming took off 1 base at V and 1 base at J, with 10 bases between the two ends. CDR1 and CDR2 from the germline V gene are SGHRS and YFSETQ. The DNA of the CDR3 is TGCGCCAGCAGCTTGCAATCCACTGGCACAGATACGCAGTATTTT. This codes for CASSLQSTGTDTQYF.

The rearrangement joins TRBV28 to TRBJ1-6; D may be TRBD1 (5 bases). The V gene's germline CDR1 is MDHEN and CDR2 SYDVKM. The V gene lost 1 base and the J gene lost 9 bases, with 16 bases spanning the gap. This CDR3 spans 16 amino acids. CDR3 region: CASSLSDGTWVSPLHF. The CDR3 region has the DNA TGTGCCAGCAGTTTATCGGACGGGACTTGGGTTTCACCCCTCCACTTT.

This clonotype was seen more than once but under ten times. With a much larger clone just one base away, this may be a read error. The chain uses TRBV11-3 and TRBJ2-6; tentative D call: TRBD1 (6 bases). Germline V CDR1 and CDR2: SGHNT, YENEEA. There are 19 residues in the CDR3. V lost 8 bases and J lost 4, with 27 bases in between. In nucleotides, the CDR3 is TGTGCCAGCTCCCTAATTCGGGACAAAGATCTTATCGGGGCCAACGTCCTGACTTTC. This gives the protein CASSLIRDKDLIGANVLTF.

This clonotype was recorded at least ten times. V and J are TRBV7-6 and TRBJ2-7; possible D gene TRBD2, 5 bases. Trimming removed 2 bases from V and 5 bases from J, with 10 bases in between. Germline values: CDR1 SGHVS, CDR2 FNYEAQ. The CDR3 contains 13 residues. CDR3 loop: CASSLLTGNEQYF. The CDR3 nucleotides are TGTGCCAGCAGCTTATTGACGGGAAACGAGCAGTACTTC.

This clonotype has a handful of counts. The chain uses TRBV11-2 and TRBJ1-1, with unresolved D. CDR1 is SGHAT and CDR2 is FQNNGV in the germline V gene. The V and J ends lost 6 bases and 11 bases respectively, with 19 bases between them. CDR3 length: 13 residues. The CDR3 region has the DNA TGTGCCAGCAGGCTGAGACCGTCGGAAGAGGCTTTCTTT. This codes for CASRLRPSEEAFF.

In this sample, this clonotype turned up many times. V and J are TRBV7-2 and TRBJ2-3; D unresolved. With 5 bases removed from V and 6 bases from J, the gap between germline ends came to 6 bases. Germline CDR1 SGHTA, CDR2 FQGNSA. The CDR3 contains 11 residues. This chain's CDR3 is CASSPVDTQYF. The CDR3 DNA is TGTGCCAGCAGCCCCGTCGATACGCAGTATTTT.

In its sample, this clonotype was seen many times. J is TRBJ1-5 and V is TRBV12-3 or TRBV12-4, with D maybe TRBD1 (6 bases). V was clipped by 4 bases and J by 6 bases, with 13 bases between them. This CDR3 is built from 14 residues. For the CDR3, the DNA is TGTGCCAGCAGTTCCGTGGGGGGCGGTCAGCCCCAGCATTTT. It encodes CASSSVGGGQPQHF.

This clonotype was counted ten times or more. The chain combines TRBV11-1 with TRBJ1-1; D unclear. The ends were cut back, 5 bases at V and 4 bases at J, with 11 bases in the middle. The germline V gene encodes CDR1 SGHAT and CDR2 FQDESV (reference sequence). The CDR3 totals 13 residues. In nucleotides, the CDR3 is TGTGCCAGCAGCCCGAACCGGGGCACTGAAGCTTTCTTT. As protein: CASSPNRGTEAFF.